This is a list of T cell receptor beta chains from one sample in a study of T cell responses to AZD1222 COVID-19 vaccine. The repertoire was sequenced with immunoSEQ multiplex PCR; TCRdb's copy has only in-frame clones and lacks some. In the table there are about 170,000 clones, about 90% of which are singletons. The sequencing here drew on peripheral blood, taken 28 days after the second dose of the MenACWY control vaccine. These receptors came from an adult who received the MenACWY meningococcal vaccine as a control. Both conserved end residues are part of each CDR3. D genes are given only for firm matches. Expanded clones get a size class; other rows say once, few or many, or leave the size out.

V gene,J gene,D gene,clone size,CDR3 protein,CDR3 DNA
TRBV7-2,TRBJ2-7,TRBD2,.,CASSELAGTLEQYF,TGTGCCAGCAGTGAACTAGCGGGGACCCTCGAGCAGTACTTC
TRBV6-2/TRBV6-3,TRBJ1-1,.,.,CASSGGVVTEAFF,TGTGCCAGCAGCGGGGGGGTGGTAACTGAAGCTTTCTTT
TRBV19,TRBJ1-6,.,.,CASSIVGGYSPLHF,TGTGCCAGTAGTATAGTCGGCGGCTATTCACCCCTCCACTTT
TRBV7-3,TRBJ2-7,TRBD1,.,CASSATGALIPYF,TGTGCCAGCAGCGCGACAGGGGCGCTCATTCCGTACTTC
TRBV7-2,TRBJ2-4,.,.,CASSLGDPNIQYF,TGTGCCAGCAGCCTAGGAGACCCAAACATTCAGTACTTC
TRBV4-2,TRBJ1-4,TRBD1,.,CASSPADREGGEKLFF,TGTGCCAGCAGCCCCGCCGACAGGGAAGGAGGTGAAAAACTGTTTTTT
TRBV7-9,TRBJ2-7,.,.,CASRPGTRSYEQYF,TGTGCCAGCAGACCCGGGACCAGAAGTTACGAGCAGTACTTC
TRBV30,TRBJ1-5,.,.,CAWSGGVQPQHF,TGTGCCTGGAGTGGAGGGGTGCAGCCCCAGCATTTT
TRBV28,TRBJ2-7,TRBD2,.,CASSLDGLGYEQYF,TGTGCCAGCAGTCTCGATGGACTAGGCTACGAGCAGTACTTC
TRBV16,TRBJ1-6,.,.,CASSQKIPRDLSSYNSPLHF,TGTGCCAGCAGCCAAAAAATACCGAGGGACTTGAGCTCCTATAATTCACCCCTCCACTTT
TRBV7-2,TRBJ1-2,.,.,CASSLGPLRALYGYTF,TGTGCCAGCAGCTTAGGCCCTCTCAGAGCCCTCTATGGCTACACCTTC
TRBV7-7,TRBJ2-5,TRBD2,.,CASSSGLAGAGEETQYF,TGTGCCAGCAGCTCGGGACTAGCGGGAGCGGGGGAAGAGACCCAGTACTTC
TRBV25-1,TRBJ2-1,TRBD2,.,CASSGTSGRIPYNEQFF,TGTGCCAGCAGTGGGACTAGCGGGAGGATCCCCTACAATGAGCAGTTCTTC
TRBV28,TRBJ1-5,.,.,CASRGLNQPQHF,TGTGCCAGCAGAGGTTTGAATCAGCCCCAGCATTTT
TRBV2,TRBJ2-5,TRBD1,.,CASTGGETQYF,TGTGCCAGCACAGGGGGAGAGACCCAGTACTTC
TRBV29-1,TRBJ1-1,TRBD1,.,CSAGDRANTEAFF,TGCAGCGCAGGGGACAGAGCTAACACTGAAGCTTTCTTT
TRBV6-5,TRBJ2-2,.,.,CASSRQGSGGELFF,TGTGCCAGCAGCCGCCAGGGGTCTGGCGGGGAGCTGTTTTTT
TRBV28,TRBJ2-3,TRBD2,.,CASGLAADTQYF,TGTGCCAGTGGACTAGCGGCAGATACGCAGTATTTT
TRBV11-3,TRBJ2-3,TRBD2,.,CASSLASGRAGADTQYF,TGTGCCAGCAGCTTGGCTAGCGGGAGGGCCGGTGCGGATACGCAGTATTTT
TRBV7-9,TRBJ1-6,.,.,CASSSLMGREDSPLHF,TGTGCCAGCAGCTCCTTGATGGGCAGGGAGGATTCACCCCTCCACTTT
TRBV28,TRBJ1-3,.,.,CASSSPPGRRSSGNTIYF,TGTGCCAGCAGTTCACCACCGGGACGCAGATCTTCGGGAAACACCATATATTTT
TRBV6-5,TRBJ2-1,.,once,CASRGWTENNEQFF,TGTGCCAGCAGAGGGTGGACGGAGAACAATGAGCAGTTCTTC
TRBV9,TRBJ2-1,TRBD2,.,CASSVGSLAGANEQFF,TGTGCCAGCAGCGTAGGTTCTCTAGCGGGGGCCAATGAGCAGTTCTTC
TRBV28,TRBJ2-1,.,.,CASNPGDRSYNEQFF,TGTGCCAGCAACCCCGGGGATCGCTCCTACAATGAGCAGTTCTTC
TRBV19,TRBJ2-5,TRBD2,.,CASSPRAGGPSGTQYF,TGTGCCAGTAGTCCCCGAGCGGGAGGGCCCTCGGGGACCCAGTACTTC
TRBV30,TRBJ2-3,.,.,CAWGRGGADTDTQYF,TGTGCCTGGGGGCGCGGGGGCGCAGACACAGATACGCAGTATTTT
TRBV7-9,TRBJ2-2,TRBD1,.,CASSFTGQPNTGELFF,TGTGCCAGCAGCTTCACGGGACAGCCGAACACCGGGGAGCTGTTTTTT
TRBV6-5,TRBJ2-2,.,.,CASSGQSGELFF,TGTGCCAGCAGCGGACAGTCCGGGGAGCTGTTTTTT
TRBV28,TRBJ2-7,.,.,CASSPFLDEQYF,TGTGCCAGCAGTCCCTTTCTGGACGAGCAGTACTTC
TRBV12-1,TRBJ2-7,.,.,CASSLFGICGGGAEQYF,TGTGCCAGCAGCTTATTTGGGATATGTGGTGGGGGCGCCGAGCAGTACTTC
TRBV6-5,TRBJ1-1,TRBD1,.,CASGTGYTEAFF,TGTGCCAGCGGGACAGGGTACACTGAAGCTTTCTTT